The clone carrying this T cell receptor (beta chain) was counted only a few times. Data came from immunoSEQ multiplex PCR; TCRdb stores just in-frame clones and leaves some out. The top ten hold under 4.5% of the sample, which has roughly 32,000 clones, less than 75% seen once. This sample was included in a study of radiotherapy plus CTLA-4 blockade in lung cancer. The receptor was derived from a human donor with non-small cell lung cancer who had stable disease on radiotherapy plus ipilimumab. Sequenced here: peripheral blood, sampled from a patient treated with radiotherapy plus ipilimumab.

DNA of the CDR3: TGTGCCATCAGTGAAAGTCGAGACAGGGGTAACGAGCAGTACTTC. Protein: CAISESRDRGNEQYF. The rearrangement joins TRBV10-3 to TRBJ2-7; TRBD1 agrees at 8 bases. Per the germline V gene, CDR1 is ENHRY and CDR2 is SYGVKD. This CDR3 has 15 residues. Trimming took 3 bases from V and 5 from J; bases not matched to a gene: 9.